The subject of this entry is one TCR beta chain. CDR1 is SGHRS, CDR2 YFSETQ, per germline. Trimming pared 4 bases from V and 3 bases from J, leaving 11 bases between. The CDR3 length is 13 residues. Profiled with immunoSEQ multiplex PCR; TCRdb holds only in-frame clones, not every one. This sample has about 67,000 clones, with approximately 75% found just once. These data come from a study of blood T cell repertoires in COVID-19. The sequence was obtained from a woman aged 60 to 75 with acute or convalescent COVID-19. The chain uses TRBV5-1 and TRBJ2-7; D is perhaps TRBD1 (5 bases). The material sequenced was peripheral blood. The CDR3 is CASSPQGDYEQYF. The CDR3 DNA reads TGCGCCAGCAGCCCGCAGGGCGACTACGAGCAGTACTTC.